This T cell receptor beta chain came from a study of blood T cell repertoires in COVID-19. Study-level information: From the United States, Italy and Spain came samples of acute and convalescent COVID-19.

This clone has only a few counts. Here immunoSEQ multiplex PCR was the method, and the copy in TCRdb shows in-frame clones only, minus some. The sample includes 110,000 or so clones, approximately 90% seen only once; the top ten take less than 1.5%. The TCR comes from a human donor in a cohort sampled during active COVID-19. Sequenced material: peripheral blood.

The DNA for the CDR3 is TGTGCCAGCAGTGTCCGACAGGGCGTCCATGGCTACACCTTC. It yields the protein CASSVRQGVHGYTF. This rearrangement joins TRBV2 to TRBJ1-2, with TRBD1 matching over 7 bases. There are 14 residues in the CDR3. Trimming removed 4 bases from V and 6 bases from J; junction bases left unmatched: 8. CDR1 is SNHLY, CDR2 FYNNEI, per germline. The whole variable domain, remainder taken from reference TRBV2 and TRBJ1-2, is EPEVTQTPSHQVTQMGQEVILRCVPISNHLYFYWYRQILGQKVEFLVSFYNNEISEKSEIFDDQFSVERPDGSNFTLKIRSTKLEDSAMYFCASSVRQGVHGYTFGSGTRLTVV.